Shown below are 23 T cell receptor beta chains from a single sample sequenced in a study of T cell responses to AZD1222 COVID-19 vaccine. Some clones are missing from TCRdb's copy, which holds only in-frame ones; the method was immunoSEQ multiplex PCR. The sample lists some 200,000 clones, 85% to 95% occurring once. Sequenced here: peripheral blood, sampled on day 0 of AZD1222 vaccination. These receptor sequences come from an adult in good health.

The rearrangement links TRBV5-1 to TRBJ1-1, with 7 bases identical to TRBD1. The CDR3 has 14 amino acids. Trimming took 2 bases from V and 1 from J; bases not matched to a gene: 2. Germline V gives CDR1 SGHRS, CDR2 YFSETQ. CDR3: CASSLRTGNTEAFF. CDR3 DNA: TGCGCCAGCAGCTTAAGGACAGGGAACACTGAAGCTTTCTTT.

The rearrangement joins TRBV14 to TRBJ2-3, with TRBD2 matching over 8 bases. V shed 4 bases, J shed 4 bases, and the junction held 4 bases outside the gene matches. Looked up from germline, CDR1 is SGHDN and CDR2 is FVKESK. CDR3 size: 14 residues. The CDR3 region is CASSPTSGPDTQYF. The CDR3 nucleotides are TGTGCCAGCAGCCCCACTAGCGGCCCAGATACGCAGTATTTT.

This CDR3 reads CASSQVDREMFF. The CDR3, as DNA: TGTGCCAGCAGCCAGGTCGACAGGGAGATGTTTTTT. The V gene is TRBV7-9, the J gene TRBJ1-4; the match to TRBD1 covers 7 bases. Germline V lookup: CDR1 SEHNR, CDR2 FQNEAQ (reference sequence). V lost 5 bases, J lost 15 bases, and 9 bases stayed unmatched. The CDR3 consists of 12 residues.

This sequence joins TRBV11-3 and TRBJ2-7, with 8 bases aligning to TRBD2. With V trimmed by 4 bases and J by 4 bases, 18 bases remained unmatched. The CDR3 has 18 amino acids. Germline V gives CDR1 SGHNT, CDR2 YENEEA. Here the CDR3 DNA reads TGTGCCAGCAGCTCCCCGGGAATAGCGGGACGGATGAAATACGAGCAGTACTTC. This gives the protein CASSSPGIAGRMKYEQYF.

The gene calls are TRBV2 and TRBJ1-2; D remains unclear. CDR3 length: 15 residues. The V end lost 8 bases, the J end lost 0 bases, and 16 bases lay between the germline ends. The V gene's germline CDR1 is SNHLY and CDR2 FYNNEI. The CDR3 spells CASLWVGDTNYGYTF. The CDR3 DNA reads TGTGCCAGCCTGTGGGTCGGCGACACTAACTATGGCTACACCTTC.

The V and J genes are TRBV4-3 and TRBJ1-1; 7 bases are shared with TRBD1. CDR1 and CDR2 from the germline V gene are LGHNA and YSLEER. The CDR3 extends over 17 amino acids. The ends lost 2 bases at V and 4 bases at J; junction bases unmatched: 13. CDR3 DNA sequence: TGCGCCAGCAGCCAACGACACAGGGGAGACGAATCCACTGAAGCTTTCTTT. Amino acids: CASSQRHRGDESTEAFF.

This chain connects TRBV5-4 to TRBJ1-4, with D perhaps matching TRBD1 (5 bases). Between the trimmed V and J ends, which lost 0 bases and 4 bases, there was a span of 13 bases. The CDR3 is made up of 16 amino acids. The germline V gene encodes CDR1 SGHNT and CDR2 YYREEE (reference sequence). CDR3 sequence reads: CASSLAGGGNNEKLFF. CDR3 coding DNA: TGTGCCAGCAGCTTGGCAGGTGGGGGTAATAATGAAAAACTGTTTTTT.

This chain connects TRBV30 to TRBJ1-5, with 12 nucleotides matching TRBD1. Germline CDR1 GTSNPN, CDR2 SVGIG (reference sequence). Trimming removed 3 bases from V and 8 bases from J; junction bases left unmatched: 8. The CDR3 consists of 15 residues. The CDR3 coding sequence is TGTGCCTGGAGCGCCGGGACAGGGGGCTTGGAGCCCCAGCATTTT. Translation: CAWSAGTGGLEPQHF. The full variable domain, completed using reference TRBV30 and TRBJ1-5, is SQTIHQWPATLVQPVGSPLSLECTVEGTSNPNLYWYRQAAGRGLQLLFYSVGIGQISSEVPQNLSASRPQDRQFILSSKKLLLSDSGFYLCAWSAGTGGLEPQHFGDGTRLSIL.

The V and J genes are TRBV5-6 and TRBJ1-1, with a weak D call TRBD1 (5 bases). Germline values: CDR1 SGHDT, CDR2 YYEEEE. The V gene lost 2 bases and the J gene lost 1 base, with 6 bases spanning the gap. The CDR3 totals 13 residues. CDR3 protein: CASSFTGNTEAFF. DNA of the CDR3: TGTGCCAGCAGCTTTACAGGGAACACTGAAGCTTTCTTT.

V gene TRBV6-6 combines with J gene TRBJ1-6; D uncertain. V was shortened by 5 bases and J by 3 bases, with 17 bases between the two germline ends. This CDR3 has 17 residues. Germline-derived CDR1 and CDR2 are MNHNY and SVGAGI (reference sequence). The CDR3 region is CASSPGLSRNYNSPLHF. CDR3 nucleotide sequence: TGTGCCAGCAGTCCTGGGCTGAGCAGGAACTATAATTCACCCCTCCACTTT.

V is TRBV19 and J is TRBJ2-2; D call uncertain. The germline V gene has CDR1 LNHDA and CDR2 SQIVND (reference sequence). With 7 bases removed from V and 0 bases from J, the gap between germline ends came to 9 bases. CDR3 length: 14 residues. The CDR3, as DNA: TGTGCCAGTAAAGGCATAACGAACACCGGGGAGCTGTTTTTT. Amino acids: CASKGITNTGELFF.

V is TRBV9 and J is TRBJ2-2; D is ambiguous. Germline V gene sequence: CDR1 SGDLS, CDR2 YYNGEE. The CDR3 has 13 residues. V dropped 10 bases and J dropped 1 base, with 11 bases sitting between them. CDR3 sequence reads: CASKTENTGELFF. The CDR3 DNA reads TGTGCCTCTAAGACGGAGAACACCGGGGAGCTGTTTTTT.

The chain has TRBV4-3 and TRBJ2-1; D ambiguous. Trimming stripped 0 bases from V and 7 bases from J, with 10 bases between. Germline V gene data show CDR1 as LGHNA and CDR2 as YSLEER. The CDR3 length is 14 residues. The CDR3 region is CASSQDTAENEQFF. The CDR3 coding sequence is TGCGCCAGCAGCCAAGATACGGCGGAGAATGAGCAGTTCTTC.

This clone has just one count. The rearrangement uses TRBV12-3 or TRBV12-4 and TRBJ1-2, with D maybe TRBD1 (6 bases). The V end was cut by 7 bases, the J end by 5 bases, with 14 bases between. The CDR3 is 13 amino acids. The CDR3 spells CASTLGGGYGYTF. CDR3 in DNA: TGTGCCAGCACCTTAGGAGGGGGATATGGCTACACCTTC.

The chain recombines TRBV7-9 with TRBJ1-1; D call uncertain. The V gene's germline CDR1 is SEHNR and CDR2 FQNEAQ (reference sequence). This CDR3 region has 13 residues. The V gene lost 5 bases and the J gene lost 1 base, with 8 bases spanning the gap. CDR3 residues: CASSPIGNTEAFF. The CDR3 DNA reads TGTGCCAGCAGCCCCATAGGGAACACTGAAGCTTTCTTT.

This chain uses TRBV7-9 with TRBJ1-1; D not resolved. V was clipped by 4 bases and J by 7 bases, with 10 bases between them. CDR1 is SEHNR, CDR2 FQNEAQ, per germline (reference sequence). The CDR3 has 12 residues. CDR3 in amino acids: CASSYREGEAFF. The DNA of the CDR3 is TGTGCCAGCAGCTATAGGGAGGGTGAAGCTTTCTTT.

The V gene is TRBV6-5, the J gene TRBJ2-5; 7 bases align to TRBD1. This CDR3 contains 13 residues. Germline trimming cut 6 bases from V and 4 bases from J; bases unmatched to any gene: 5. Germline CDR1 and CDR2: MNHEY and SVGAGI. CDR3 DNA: TGTGCCAGCAGCCTAGGGGGCGGAGAGACCCAGTACTTC. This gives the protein CASSLGGGETQYF.

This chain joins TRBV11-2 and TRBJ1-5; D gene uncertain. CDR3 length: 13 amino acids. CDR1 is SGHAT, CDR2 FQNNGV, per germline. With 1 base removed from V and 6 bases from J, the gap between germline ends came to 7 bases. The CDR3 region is CASSLGAGQPQHF. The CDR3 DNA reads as TGTGCCAGCAGCTTAGGGGCGGGTCAGCCCCAGCATTTT.

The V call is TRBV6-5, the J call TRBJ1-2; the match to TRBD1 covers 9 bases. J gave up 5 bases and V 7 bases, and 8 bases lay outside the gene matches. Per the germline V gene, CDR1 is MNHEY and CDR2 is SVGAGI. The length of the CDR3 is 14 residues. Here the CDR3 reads CASTKQGARYGYTF. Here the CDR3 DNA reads TGTGCCAGCACTAAACAGGGGGCGCGTTATGGCTACACCTTC.

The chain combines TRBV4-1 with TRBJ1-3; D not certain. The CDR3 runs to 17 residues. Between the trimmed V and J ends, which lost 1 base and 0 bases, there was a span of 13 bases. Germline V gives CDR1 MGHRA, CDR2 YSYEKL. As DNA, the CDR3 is TGCGCCAGCAGCCAAGCACCTATTAATTTCTCTGGAAACACCATATATTTT. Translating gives CASSQAPINFSGNTIYF.

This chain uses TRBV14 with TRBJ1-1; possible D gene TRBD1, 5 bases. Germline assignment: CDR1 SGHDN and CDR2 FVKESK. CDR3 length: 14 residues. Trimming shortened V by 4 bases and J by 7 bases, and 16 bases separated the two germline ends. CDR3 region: CASSRKEGLVEAFF. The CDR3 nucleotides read TGTGCCAGCAGCCGAAAGGAGGGGCTGGTTGAAGCTTTCTTT. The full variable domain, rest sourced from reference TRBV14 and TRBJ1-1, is EAGVTQFPSHSVIEKGQTVTLRCDPISGHDNLYWYRRVMGKEIKFLLHFVKESKQDESGMPNNRFLAERTGGTYSTLKVQPAELEDSGVYFCASSRKEGLVEAFFGQGTRLTVV.

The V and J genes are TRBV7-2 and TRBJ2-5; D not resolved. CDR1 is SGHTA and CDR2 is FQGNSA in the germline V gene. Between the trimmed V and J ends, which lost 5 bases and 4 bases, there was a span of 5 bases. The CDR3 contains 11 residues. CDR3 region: CASSQIETQYF. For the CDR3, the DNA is TGTGCCAGCAGCCAGATAGAGACCCAGTACTTC.

Written as DNA, the CDR3 is TGTGCCAGCAGTCCTGGACTAGCGGTCCCCTACGAGCAGTACGTC. It yields the protein CASSPGLAVPYEQYV. This sequence joins TRBV7-6 and TRBJ2-7; TRBD2 agrees at 10 bases. Germline CDR1 reads SGHVS; CDR2 reads FNYEAQ. The CDR3 has 15 residues. V lost 6 bases, J lost 2 bases, and 7 bases stayed unmatched.